This T cell receptor beta chain originates from a study of identical twins. In TCRdb, the 5' RACE reads were re-called with MiXCR into one record per CDR3 protein. The sample includes hundreds of thousands of distinct CDR3 sequences, roughly 6.2% of them seen just once. The sequence derives from a man between 18 and 35 years old in good health. Sequenced sample: naive T cells sorted from blood.

The CDR3: CSASGLAGGTGELFF. The CDR3 coding sequence is TGCAGTGCTAGTGGTCTAGCGGGAGGCACCGGGGAGCTGTTTTTT. The V gene is TRBV20-1, the J gene TRBJ2-2; TRBD2 matches at 11 bases. J gave up 4 bases and V 3 bases, and 4 bases lay outside the gene matches. Looked up from germline, CDR1 is DFQATT and CDR2 is SNEGSKA (reference sequence). The CDR3 covers 15 residues.